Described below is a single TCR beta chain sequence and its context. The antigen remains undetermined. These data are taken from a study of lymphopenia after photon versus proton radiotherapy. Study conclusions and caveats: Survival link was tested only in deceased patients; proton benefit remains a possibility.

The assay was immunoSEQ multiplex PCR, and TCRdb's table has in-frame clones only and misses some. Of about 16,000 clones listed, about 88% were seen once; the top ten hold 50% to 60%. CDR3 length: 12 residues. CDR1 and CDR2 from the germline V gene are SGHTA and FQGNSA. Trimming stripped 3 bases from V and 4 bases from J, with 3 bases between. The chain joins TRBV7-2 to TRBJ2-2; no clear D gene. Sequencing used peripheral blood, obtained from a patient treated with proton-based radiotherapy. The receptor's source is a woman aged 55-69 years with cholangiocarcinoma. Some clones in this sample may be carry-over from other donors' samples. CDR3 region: CASSFSTGELFF. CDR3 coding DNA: TGTGCCAGCAGCTTCTCCACCGGGGAGCTGTTTTTT. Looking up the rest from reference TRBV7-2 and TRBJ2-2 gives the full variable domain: GAGVSQSPSNKVTEKGKDVELRCDPISGHTALYWYRQSLGQGLEFLIYFQGNSAPDKSGLPSDRFSAERTGGSVSTLTIQRTQQEDSAVYLCASSFSTGELFFGEGSRLTVL.